A single sample gave rise to the 14 T cell receptor beta chains below, sequenced in a study of shared clonotypes between healthy human individuals. The assay was immunoSEQ multiplex PCR, and TCRdb's table has in-frame clones only and misses some. The sample shows about 1.5 million clones, approximately 97% of them seen only once. The sample comprised naive CD4+ T cells sorted from blood. The subset denotes: CD45RA+ positively selected. Source of these receptors: a man aged 25 to 45 in good health.

The chain carries TRBV10-1 and TRBJ2-3; possible D gene TRBD1, 6 bases. V lost 2 bases to trimming and J lost 0 bases, with 9 bases between them. The CDR3 covers 15 residues. Germline V gene data show CDR1 as WNHNN and CDR2 as SYGVQD (reference sequence). This CDR3 is CASSEGGYSTDTQYF. The CDR3 bases are TGCGCCAGCAGTGAGGGGGGCTATAGCACAGATACGCAGTATTTT.

This clone occurred once. Within the sample, other DNA sequences also encode this same CDR3. V is TRBV9 and J is TRBJ2-2; possibly TRBD2 for D (5 bases). The CDR3 length is 15 residues. The V end lost 2 bases, the J end lost 0 bases, and 8 bases lay between the germline ends. Germline loops: CDR1 SGDLS, CDR2 YYNGEE. Here the CDR3 reads CASSVTGTNTGELFF. In DNA form, the CDR3 reads TGTGCCAGCAGCGTGACCGGGACGAACACCGGGGAGCTGTTTTTT.

V is TRBV23-1 and J is TRBJ2-3; TRBD1 agrees at 11 bases. TRBV23-1 is labeled an ORF, and its function is uncertain. The V and J ends lost 3 bases and 6 bases, in that order; junction bases with no gene match: 8. The CDR3 loop spans 16 amino acids. As DNA, the CDR3 is TGCGCCAGCAGTCAGGGTGGACAGGGGGCAAGGGATACGCAGTATTTT. This gives the protein CASSQGGQGARDTQYF.

The chain links TRBV7-2 to TRBJ1-4; 7 nucleotides align to TRBD1. Looked up from germline, CDR1 is SGHTA and CDR2 is FQGNSA. Trimming cost V 5 bases and J 7 bases; bases outside gene matches: 10. The length of the CDR3 is 15 residues. CDR3 residues: CASSPQGDRSEKLFF. DNA for the CDR3: TGTGCCAGCAGCCCGCAGGGGGATCGTAGTGAAAAACTGTTTTTT.

The V gene is TRBV28, the J gene TRBJ2-7; D not resolved. V dropped 7 bases and J dropped 1 base, with 17 bases sitting between them. The CDR3 runs to 15 residues. Germline V gene lookup returns CDR1 MDHEN and CDR2 SYDVKM. The CDR3 loop is CASIPVGLSSYEQYF. The CDR3 DNA follows: TGTGCCAGCATCCCCGTCGGCTTAAGTTCCTACGAGCAGTACTTC.

V usage is TRBV6-1 and J usage is TRBJ2-7; D may be TRBD1 or TRBD2 (6 bases each). The germline gives CDR1 MNHNS, CDR2 SASEGT. The CDR3 totals 14 residues. Trimming stripped 6 bases from V and 3 bases from J, with 15 bases between. As DNA, the CDR3 is TGTGCCAGCAGCCTAAGAAGGGGGGTCTACGAGCAGTACTTC. Its translation: CASSLRRGVYEQYF.

CDR3 region: CASSDIRGTGANVLTF. Here the CDR3 DNA reads TGTGCCAGCAGTGATATTAGAGGGACTGGGGCCAACGTCCTGACTTTC. The V and J genes are TRBV6-1 and TRBJ2-6; maybe TRBD2 (5 bases). Trimming removed 3 bases at V and 2 bases at J, with 11 bases between. CDR3 length: 16 amino acids. The germline V gene has CDR1 MNHNS and CDR2 SASEGT.

This chain links TRBV7-2 with TRBJ2-1; either TRBD1 or TRBD2 may fit D (5 bases each). The V and J ends lost 0 bases and 5 bases respectively, with 14 bases between them. This CDR3 has 16 residues. Germline V gene sequence: CDR1 SGHTA, CDR2 FQGNSA. The DNA for the CDR3 is TGTGCCAGCAGCTTAGCTTTGTGGGGGTGGGACAATGAGCAGTTCTTC. Translating gives CASSLALWGWDNEQFF.

V and J are TRBV14 and TRBJ2-7; possible D gene TRBD1, 6 bases. In germline, CDR1 is SGHDN, CDR2 FVKESK. This CDR3 comprises 12 residues. V lost 4 bases and J 7 bases, leaving 11 bases between the germline ends. CDR3 sequence: CASSPGTSEQYF. For the CDR3, the DNA is TGTGCCAGCAGCCCTGGGACATCAGAGCAGTACTTC.

This chain joins TRBV7-8 and TRBJ2-2, with TRBD2 matching over 8 bases. The CDR3 is made up of 15 amino acids. Germline loops: CDR1 SGHVS, CDR2 FQNEAQ. The trim removed 5 bases at V and 7 bases at J, leaving 9 bases unmatched. The CDR3 nucleotides are TGTGCCAGCAGCAAAGCGGGAGCAGGAGTCGGGGAGCTGTTTTTT. It translates to CASSKAGAGVGELFF.

The CDR3 loop is CASSSTGTSGRNEQFF. In DNA form, the CDR3 reads TGTGCCAGCAGCTCGACCGGGACTAGCGGGAGAAATGAGCAGTTCTTC. This chain connects TRBV9 to TRBJ2-1; 14 positions agree with TRBD2. This CDR3 comprises 16 residues. The trim removed 4 bases at V and 7 bases at J, leaving 7 bases unmatched. The germline V gene has CDR1 SGDLS and CDR2 YYNGEE.

This chain uses TRBV9 with TRBJ2-1, with 13 bases that match TRBD2. The CDR3 is made up of 16 amino acids. The germline gives CDR1 SGDLS, CDR2 YYNGEE. Trimming cost V 1 base and J 6 bases; bases outside gene matches: 4. The CDR3 nucleotides are TGTGCCAGCAGCGTAACTAGCGGGAGGGCCTTCAATGAGCAGTTCTTC. The encoded protein is CASSVTSGRAFNEQFF.

The rearrangement joins TRBV9 to TRBJ2-5; TRBD1 matches at 8 bases. V shed 1 base and J 2 bases; nucleotides not matched to a gene: 4. CDR1 is SGDLS and CDR2 is YYNGEE in the germline V gene. The CDR3 loop spans 15 amino acids. The CDR3 bases are TGTGCCAGCAGCGTACCCGGGACAGGACAAGAGACCCAGTACTTC. Translation: CASSVPGTGQETQYF.

The chain recombines TRBV7-3 with TRBJ2-5; TRBD2 aligns across 12 bases. The CDR3 totals 15 residues. Germline V CDR1 and CDR2: SGHTA, FQGTGA. The V segment lost 5 bases and the J segment 5 bases; nucleotides outside the gene matches: 6. The DNA of the CDR3 is TGTGCCAGCAGCCCGCGACTAGCGGGAGTGGAGACCCAGTACTTC. Residues: CASSPRLAGVETQYF. Full variable domain (remainder filled in from reference TRBV7-3 and TRBJ2-5): GAGVSQTPSNKVTEKGKYVELRCDPISGHTALYWYRQSLGQGPEFLIYFQGTGAADDSGLPNDRFFAVRPEGSVSTLKIQRTERGDSAVYLCASSPRLAGVETQYFGPGTRLLVL.